The clone carrying this TCR beta chain was observed a handful of times. Its antigen is as yet unknown. The data originate from a study of blood T cells in healthy people across ages. Study-level results: Estimated diversity across one million T cells was deemed an underestimate.

The CDR3 has 13 residues. V was trimmed by 3 bases and J by 0 bases, leaving 0 bases between them. CDR1 is MNHEY and CDR2 is SMNVEV in the germline V gene (reference sequence). Primers used in a second PCR of roughly 6 to 11 cycles were a sample-barcoded 5' primer and a J-beta primer mix. TCRdb re-called the 5' RACE reads with MiXCR, one entry per CDR3 protein. The sample has hundreds of thousands of distinct CDR3 sequences, 27% seen once; the top ten hold over 25%. This receptor was identified in a woman in her 70s in good health. The V and J genes are TRBV27 and TRBJ1-6; D gene unclear. Specimen: blood. Written as DNA, the CDR3 is TGTGCCAGCAGTTTCTCCTATAATTCACCCCTCCACTTT. The encoded protein is CASSFSYNSPLHF.